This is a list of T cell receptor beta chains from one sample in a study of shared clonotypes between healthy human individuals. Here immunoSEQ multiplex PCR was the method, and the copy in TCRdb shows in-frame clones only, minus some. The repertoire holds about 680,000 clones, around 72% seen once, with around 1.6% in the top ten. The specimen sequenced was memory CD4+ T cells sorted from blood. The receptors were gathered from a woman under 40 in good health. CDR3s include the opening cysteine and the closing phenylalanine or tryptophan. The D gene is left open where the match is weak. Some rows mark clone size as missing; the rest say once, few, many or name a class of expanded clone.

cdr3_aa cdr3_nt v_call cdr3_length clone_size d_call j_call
CASSLPQGNYGYTF TGTGCCAGCAGCCTACCACAGGGGAACTATGGCTACACCTTC TRBV11-2 14 . TRBD1 TRBJ1-2
CSARGAGYTF TGCAGTGCTAGGGGAGCAGGCTACACCTTC TRBV20-1 10 . . TRBJ1-2
CASSLVTGNSNQPQHF TGTGCCAGTAGTCTTGTAACAGGGAATAGCAATCAGCCCCAGCATTTT TRBV19 16 . . TRBJ1-5
CASSEIAGVGQPQHF TGTGCCAGCAGTGAAATAGCAGGGGTCGGTCAGCCCCAGCATTTT TRBV6-1 15 few . TRBJ1-5
CSVARAGGYEQYF TGCAGCGTTGCCCGGGCGGGTGGCTACGAGCAGTACTTC TRBV29-1 13 . . TRBJ2-7
CASSQAWRESTDTQYF TGCGCCAGCAGCCAAGCTTGGCGGGAAAGCACAGATACGCAGTATTTT TRBV4-1 16 few . TRBJ2-3
CASRLAGSYGAFF TGTGCCAGCAGGCTCGCGGGTTCCTACGGGGCTTTCTTT TRBV28 13 . . TRBJ1-1
CASSPITPNQPQHF TGTGCCAGCAGCCCGATTACCCCCAATCAGCCCCAGCATTTT TRBV5-8 14 . . TRBJ1-5
CASSLGGGDQPQHF TGTGCCAGCAGCCTAGGGGGGGGCGATCAGCCCCAGCATTTT TRBV28 14 . . TRBJ1-5
CASSYASGSNQPQHF TGTGCCAGCAGTTACGCCTCCGGGAGCAATCAGCCCCAGCATTTT TRBV6-5 15 . . TRBJ1-5
CASSEIRGADTQYF TGTGCCAGCAGTGAAATACGGGGGGCAGATACGCAGTATTTT TRBV2 14 . TRBD2 TRBJ2-3
CASSRQQETQYF TGTGCCAGCAGTCGACAGCAAGAGACCCAGTACTTC TRBV6-5 12 . . TRBJ2-5
CASSKGQGSYGYTF TGTGCCAGCAGCAAAGGACAGGGGAGCTATGGCTACACCTTC TRBV9 14 . TRBD1 TRBJ1-2
CSASDRGNYGYTF TGCAGCGCCTCCGACAGGGGAAACTATGGCTACACCTTC TRBV29-1 13 once TRBD1 TRBJ1-2
CASSLAMDGAYTEAFF TGTGCCAGCAGCTTAGCAATGGACGGAGCGTACACTGAAGCTTTCTTT TRBV7-9 16 few . TRBJ1-1
CASSLALIEETQYF TGTGCCAGCAGCTTGGCCTTAATAGAGGAGACCCAGTACTTC TRBV5-4 14 . . TRBJ2-5
CASSPTGGHSSYTF TGTGCCAGCAGTCCAACCGGGGGCCACTCGAGCTACACCTTC TRBV28 14 . . TRBJ1-2
CASSRDWGIQYF TGTGCCAGCAGCAGGGATTGGGGCATTCAGTACTTC TRBV7-6 12 . . TRBJ2-4
CASSLGSGGSYEQYF TGTGCCAGCAGCTTAGGTTCAGGGGGCTCCTACGAGCAGTACTTC TRBV7-9 15 . TRBD1 TRBJ2-7
CASSLVGGPGNTGELFF TGTGCCAGCAGCTTAGTCGGTGGGCCGGGTAACACCGGGGAGCTGTTTTTT TRBV7-2 17 few . TRBJ2-2
CASSEPRAGRAGNEQFF TGTGCCAGCAGTGAACCACGAGCCGGGAGGGCGGGCAATGAGCAGTTCTTC TRBV6-1 17 . TRBD2 TRBJ2-1
CSVETGGGTDTQYF TGCAGCGTGGAGACAGGGGGTGGGACAGATACGCAGTATTTT TRBV29-1 14 . TRBD1 TRBJ2-3
CASKLTGGHHGYTF TGTGCCAGCAAACTCACGGGGGGGCATCATGGCTACACCTTC TRBV28 14 . . TRBJ1-2
CASARGLNYEQYF TGTGCCAGCGCGAGGGGGCTGAACTACGAGCAGTACTTC TRBV28 13 . TRBD1 TRBJ2-7
CATSTGGTGQSYEQYF TGTGCCACCAGCACAGGGGGGACGGGACAGTCCTACGAGCAGTACTTC TRBV15 16 . . TRBJ2-7
CASSQYRVNTF TGTGCCAGCAGCCAGTACAGGGTGAACACCTTC TRBV7-2 11 . . TRBJ1-2